The clone carrying this T cell receptor beta chain was seen only a few times. The CDR3 is 15 residues long. Trimming took off 6 bases at V and 1 base at J, with 12 bases between the two ends. In germline, CDR1 is MNHEY, CDR2 SVGAGI. The data stem from a study of blood T cell repertoires in COVID-19. Turning to the study itself: Donors in the United States, Italy and Spain gave samples during acute or convalescent COVID-19. The cDNA or gDNA used as material had been derived from T cells, B-cell-depleted T cells, or PBMCs.

Original data processing: Amplification with reference gene primers provided the estimates of nucleated cell counts. Sequencing used immunoSEQ multiplex PCR; TCRdb keeps in-frame clones, though not all of them. V and J calls and clone size follow that table, whereas D and trimming were derived from the DNA. The table lists 200,000 to 250,000 clones, around 80% of them singletons. A Seattle source enrolled patients during active infection and followed them longitudinally. The sequence derives from a woman older than 75 with COVID-19, enrolled during active disease. Specimen: peripheral blood. This rearrangement joins TRBV6-5 to TRBJ2-2; D is perhaps TRBD1 (7 bases). The CDR3 DNA reads TGTGCCAGCAGCCGTCAGGGGGGGAACACCGGGGAGCTGTTTTTT. It specifies CASSRQGGNTGELFF.